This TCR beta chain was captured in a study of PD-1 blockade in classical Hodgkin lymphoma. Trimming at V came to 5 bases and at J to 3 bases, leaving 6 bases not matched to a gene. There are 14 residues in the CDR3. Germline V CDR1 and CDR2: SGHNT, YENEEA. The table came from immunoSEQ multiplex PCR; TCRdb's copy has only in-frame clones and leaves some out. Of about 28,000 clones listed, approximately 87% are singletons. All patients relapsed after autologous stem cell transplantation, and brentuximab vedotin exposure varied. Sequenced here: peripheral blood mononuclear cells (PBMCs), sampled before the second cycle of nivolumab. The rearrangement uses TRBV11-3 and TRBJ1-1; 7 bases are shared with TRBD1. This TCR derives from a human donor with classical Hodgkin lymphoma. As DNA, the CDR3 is TGTGCCAGCAGCGCCCGACAGGGAGACACTGAAGCTTTCTTT. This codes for CASSARQGDTEAFF.